Shown below are 31 T cell receptor beta chains from a single sample sequenced in a study of blood T cell repertoires in COVID-19. Clones were read by immunoSEQ multiplex PCR, and TCRdb kept only the in-frame ones, dropping some. Of some 360,000 clones listed, approximately 89% are singletons. The specimen was peripheral blood. The receptors here all came from a woman between 55 and 75 years old with COVID-19, enrolled during active disease.

The V gene is TRBV7-2, the J gene TRBJ1-4, with D maybe TRBD1 (6 bases). Germline loops: CDR1 SGHTA, CDR2 FQGNSA. The CDR3 consists of 15 residues. Trimming removed 5 bases at V and 0 bases at J, with 10 bases between. This chain's CDR3 is CASSKRQATNEKLFF. CDR3 nucleotide sequence: TGTGCCAGCAGCAAGCGACAGGCAACTAATGAAAAACTGTTTTTT.

V and J are TRBV2 and TRBJ2-3; tentatively, D is TRBD1 (5 bases). The CDR3 length is 13 residues. Trimming left V 3 bases short and J 4 bases short, with 8 bases between. Germline assignment: CDR1 SNHLY and CDR2 FYNNEI. CDR3 bases: TGTGCCAGCAGTGATGGCAGGGCAGATACGCAGTATTTT. Its protein is CASSDGRADTQYF.

The chain carries TRBV3-1 (or the pseudogene TRBV3-2) and TRBJ2-1; 15 nucleotides match TRBD2. Per germline, CDR1 LGHDT and CDR2 YNNKEL (reference sequence). V gave up 4 bases and J gave up 2 bases; unmatched junction bases: 3. This CDR3 has 17 residues. This CDR3 reads CASSPRTSGGAYNEQFF. The CDR3 bases are TGTGCCAGCAGCCCCCGGACTAGCGGGGGGGCCTACAATGAGCAGTTCTTC.

The chain has TRBV6-4 and TRBJ2-3; TRBD1 aligns across 7 bases. With V trimmed by 3 bases and J by 6 bases, 3 bases remained unmatched. Germline CDR1 reads MRHNA; CDR2 reads SNTAGT. The CDR3 loop spans 13 amino acids. The CDR3 coding sequence is TGTGCCAGCAGTGAACAGGGGATGGATACGCAGTATTTT. Translating it yields CASSEQGMDTQYF.

The chain combines TRBV12-1 with TRBJ2-1; the table's D call, TRBD2, was not checked against the DNA. TRBV12-1 constitutes a pseudogene. The CDR3 sequence is 16 residues long. The CDR3 is CASSPRTSCSYNEQFF. The CDR3 nucleotides are TGTGCCAGCAGCCCCCGGACTAGCTGCTCCTACAATGAGCAGTTCTTC.

The genes are TRBV6-5 and TRBJ1-3; D might be TRBD1 (5 bases). V was pared by 5 bases and J by 3 bases, with 14 bases between. Per germline, CDR1 MNHEY and CDR2 SVGAGI. The length of the CDR3 is 15 residues. The CDR3 region has the DNA TGTGCCAGCAGTCCCCGACAAGGGGTTGGAAACACCATATATTTT. Encoded protein: CASSPRQGVGNTIYF.

The chain carries TRBV20-1 and TRBJ1-2; D might be TRBD1 (5 bases). This CDR3 contains 14 residues. CDR1 is DFQATT and CDR2 is SNEGSKA in the germline V gene (reference sequence). Trimming pared 3 bases from V and 0 bases from J, leaving 11 bases between. The CDR3 region has the DNA TGCAGTGCTAGTCTCAGGGAAGCTAACTATGGCTACACCTTC. Protein sequence: CSASLREANYGYTF.

The rearrangement links TRBV27 to TRBJ2-3; D gene ambiguous. This CDR3 is built from 17 residues. The germline CDR1 and CDR2 sequences are MNHEY and SMNVEV (reference sequence). Trimming removed 2 bases at V and 1 base at J, with 16 bases between. The CDR3 region is CASSLNGSPWGTDTQYF. For the CDR3, the DNA is TGTGCCAGCAGTTTAAACGGGTCCCCGTGGGGCACAGATACGCAGTATTTT.

There are a few counts of this clone. The rearrangement uses TRBV10-3 and TRBJ2-1, with 12 nucleotides matching TRBD2. The ends lost 0 bases at V and 8 bases at J; junction bases unmatched: 5. CDR3 length: 16 residues. In germline, CDR1 is ENHRY, CDR2 SYGVKD. CDR3 amino acids: CAISESKGLAGDEQFF. Written as DNA, the CDR3 is TGTGCCATCAGTGAGTCGAAGGGACTAGCGGGCGATGAGCAGTTCTTC.

The rearrangement joins TRBV7-2 to TRBJ2-1, with a possible D match to TRBD2 (5 bases). Per the germline V gene, CDR1 is SGHTA and CDR2 is FQGNSA. The V end was cut by 1 base, the J end by 10 bases, with 14 bases between. This CDR3 is 14 amino acids long. The CDR3 is CASSLEGWSGEQFF. The DNA for the CDR3 is TGTGCCAGCAGCTTAGAAGGATGGAGCGGAGAGCAGTTCTTC.

The chain joins TRBV11-2 to TRBJ2-2; TRBD2 matches 7 bases. The CDR3 runs to 16 residues. J was trimmed by 6 bases and V by 4 bases; bases with no gene match: 11. The germline V gene encodes CDR1 SGHAT and CDR2 FQNNGV. The CDR3 DNA sequence: TGTGCCAGCAGCTCCCTGACGGGGGGATCCCCCGGGGAGCTGTTTTTT. Protein product: CASSSLTGGSPGELFF. Based on the CDR3 plus reference TRBV11-2 and TRBJ2-2, the full variable domain is EAGVAQSPRYKIIEKRQSVAFWCNPISGHATLYWYQQILGQGPKLLIQFQNNGVVDDSQLPKDRFSAERLKGVDSTLKIQPAKLEDSAVYLCASSSLTGGSPGELFFGEGSRLTVL.

A single count supports this clone. At the DNA level, this CDR3 is encoded by other sequences in the same sample as well. The chain links TRBV19 to TRBJ1-2; 7 bases agree with TRBD1. This CDR3 is 12 amino acids long. Unmatched junction bases numbered 4, after V lost 4 bases and J lost 8 bases. Per germline, CDR1 LNHDA and CDR2 SQIVND (reference sequence). For the CDR3, the DNA is TGTGCCAGTAGTACCCGACAGGGCGGCTACACCTTC. Residues: CASSTRQGGYTF.

In its sample, this clone was seen many times. CDR3 DNA sequence: TGTGCCACCAGCAGACTACCGGGACAGGCTCTCTACGAGCAGTACTTC. Amino acid sequence: CATSRLPGQALYEQYF. The J gene is TRBJ2-7, the V gene TRBV15; 8 nucleotides agree with TRBD1. CDR3 length equals 16 residues. The junction had 9 bases not matched to a gene; V was cut back by 2 bases and J by 3 bases. The germline CDR1 and CDR2 sequences are LNHNV and YYDKDF (reference sequence).

The J gene is TRBJ2-1, the V gene TRBV5-1; tentatively, D is TRBD1 (5 bases). Per the germline V gene, CDR1 is SGHRS and CDR2 is YFSETQ. The V and J ends lost 0 bases and 6 bases respectively, with 13 bases between them. The CDR3 is 15 amino acids. The CDR3 loop is CASSLAVGRGNEQFF. The CDR3 DNA reads TGCGCCAGCAGCTTGGCGGTGGGAAGGGGCAATGAGCAGTTCTTC.

The V call is TRBV5-1, the J call TRBJ2-5; 8 nucleotides agree with TRBD1. Trimming took 2 bases from V and 1 from J; bases not matched to a gene: 7. The CDR3 covers 16 residues. Germline CDR1 is SGHRS and CDR2 is YFSETQ. The CDR3 DNA reads TGCGCCAGCAGCTTAGGGGTCACAGGGGGCCAAGAGACCCAGTACTTC. Translated: CASSLGVTGGQETQYF. The full variable domain, its missing parts supplied by reference TRBV5-1 and TRBJ2-5, is KAGVTQTPRYLIKTRGQQVTLSCSPISGHRSVSWYQQTPGQGLQFLFEYFSETQRNKGNFPGRFSGRQFSNSRSEMNVSTLELGDSALYLCASSLGVTGGQETQYFGPGTRLLVL.

The rearrangement uses TRBV2 and TRBJ2-3, with D possibly TRBD1 on 5 matching bases. Trimming removed 8 bases at V and 2 bases at J, with 11 bases between. The CDR3 runs 13 residues. Germline V gives CDR1 SNHLY, CDR2 FYNNEI. The chain's CDR3 is CASQGRFTDTQYF. In nucleotides, the CDR3 is TGTGCCAGCCAGGGCAGATTCACAGATACGCAGTATTTT.

The table lists this clone with a few counts. V and J are TRBV6-5 and TRBJ1-2; no firm D call. Per germline, CDR1 MNHEY and CDR2 SVGAGI. This CDR3 has 13 amino acids. V shed 3 bases and J shed 4 bases, with 9 bases lying between them. Here the CDR3 reads CASSYQDTYGYTF. The CDR3, as DNA: TGTGCCAGCAGTTATCAGGATACCTATGGCTACACCTTC.

This clone has a single count. The CDR3 sequence is CASSLVSVSEQYF. In DNA, the CDR3 is TGTGCCAGCAGCTTGGTTTCAGTAAGCGAGCAGTACTTC. The chain uses TRBV5-6 and TRBJ2-7; D not resolved. Trimming left V 0 bases short and J 6 bases short, with 10 bases between. This CDR3 has 13 amino acids. The V gene's germline CDR1 is SGHDT and CDR2 YYEEEE.

This clone was seen a single time. V usage is TRBV7-6 and J usage is TRBJ1-3; TRBD1 matches at 10 bases. Trimming cost V 5 bases and J 2 bases; bases outside gene matches: 6. This CDR3 region has 16 residues. Germline loops: CDR1 SGHVS, CDR2 FNYEAQ. CDR3 coding DNA: TGTGCCAGCAGCCCCGGACAGGGGGACCCTGGAAACACCATATATTTT. As protein: CASSPGQGDPGNTIYF.

The V gene is TRBV2, the J gene TRBJ2-2, with 9 bases lining up with TRBD1. CDR3 length equals 15 residues. The germline gives CDR1 SNHLY, CDR2 FYNNEI. V shed 6 bases and J 4 bases; nucleotides not matched to a gene: 6. The CDR3 protein is CASRNDRGSTGELFF. The CDR3 DNA follows: TGTGCCAGCAGAAACGACAGGGGGTCCACCGGGGAGCTGTTTTTT. The full variable domain, in which reference TRBV2 and TRBJ2-2 provide the parts outside the CDR3, is EPEVTQTPSHQVTQMGQEVILRCVPISNHLYFYWYRQILGQKVEFLVSFYNNEISEKSEIFDDQFSVERPDGSNFTLKIRSTKLEDSAMYFCASRNDRGSTGELFFGEGSRLTVL.

In this sample, this clone turned up a few times. This chain connects TRBV3-1 (or the pseudogene TRBV3-2) to TRBJ2-5; no firm D call. V shed 1 base and J shed 1 base, with 13 bases lying between them. The CDR3 covers 16 residues. The V gene's germline CDR1 is LGHDT and CDR2 YNNKEL (reference sequence). This CDR3 is CASSQVFRRRQETQYF. CDR3 coding DNA: TGTGCCAGCAGCCAAGTTTTCCGCAGGCGCCAAGAGACCCAGTACTTC.

This clone has only one observation. The rearrangement uses TRBV18 and TRBJ1-1, with 7 bases identical to TRBD1. This CDR3 spans 16 amino acids. V gave up 3 bases and J gave up 2 bases; unmatched junction bases: 9. Germline lookup yields CDR1 KGHSH and CDR2 LQKENI. CDR3 region: CASSPGLGGGNTEAFF. In nucleotides, the CDR3 is TGTGCCAGCTCACCTGGCCTAGGGGGCGGAAACACTGAAGCTTTCTTT.

The V call is TRBV30, the J call TRBJ1-5; 8 nucleotides agree with TRBD1. Losses at the gene ends were 4 bases for V and 8 bases for J; bases not matched to a gene: 7. The CDR3 contains 13 residues. CDR1 GTSNPN and CDR2 SVGIG come from the germline V gene (reference sequence). CDR3: CAWKGQGSEPQHF. The CDR3 DNA reads TGTGCCTGGAAAGGACAGGGTAGTGAGCCCCAGCATTTT.

The chain links TRBV5-4 to TRBJ2-5; 7 positions match TRBD2. There are 19 residues in the CDR3. CDR1 is SGHNT, CDR2 YYREEE, per germline (reference sequence). J lost 2 bases, V lost 0 bases, and 16 bases had no gene match. CDR3 DNA: TGTGCCAGCAGCTTGGCGGTGGGGCTCCGAGCGGGGTTACAAGAGACCCAGTACTTC. It translates to CASSLAVGLRAGLQETQYF.

The V gene is TRBV6-1, the J gene TRBJ1-5; D may be TRBD1 (6 bases). V was pared by 2 bases and J by 5 bases, with 10 bases between. The CDR3 sequence is 14 residues long. Germline V gives CDR1 MNHNS, CDR2 SASEGT. In DNA form, the CDR3 reads TGTGCCAGCAGTGAACAGGGGTTGGATCAGCCCCAGCATTTT. It specifies CASSEQGLDQPQHF.

The rearrangement joins TRBV11-2 to TRBJ2-1, with TRBD2 matching 7 bases. V lost 4 bases, J lost 5 bases, and 8 bases stayed unmatched. Per germline, CDR1 SGHAT and CDR2 FQNNGV. The CDR3 is 15 amino acids. The CDR3 region is CASSSFGGMHNEQFF. The CDR3 DNA sequence: TGTGCCAGCAGCTCTTTCGGGGGGATGCACAATGAGCAGTTCTTC.

The gene calls are TRBV5-1 and TRBJ2-1, with a tentative D call TRBD2 (5 bases). The CDR3 runs 15 residues. Germline V gives CDR1 SGHRS, CDR2 YFSETQ. V was pared by 4 bases and J by 4 bases, with 15 bases between. The CDR3 sequence is CASSPPDGVYNEQFF. In DNA form, the CDR3 reads TGCGCCAGCAGCCCGCCGGACGGGGTATACAATGAGCAGTTCTTC.

This chain uses TRBV5-1 with TRBJ2-2; 12 nucleotides agree with TRBD2. V trimming: 2 bases; J trimming: 5 bases; junction bases outside the gene matches: 1. CDR3 length: 15 amino acids. Germline assignment: CDR1 SGHRS and CDR2 YFSETQ. CDR3 loop: CASSLGTSGTGELFF. The CDR3 bases are TGCGCCAGCAGCTTAGGGACTAGCGGGACCGGGGAGCTGTTTTTT.

The chain is built from TRBV7-3 and TRBJ1-1; 7 bases agree with TRBD1. The CDR3 covers 14 residues. CDR1 and CDR2 (germline): SGHTA, FQGTGA. Unmatched junction bases numbered 5, after V lost 5 bases and J lost 2 bases. The CDR3 sequence is CASSPTGINTEAFF. The DNA of the CDR3 is TGTGCCAGCAGCCCGACAGGGATTAACACTGAAGCTTTCTTT.

This sequence joins TRBV11-2 and TRBJ2-3, with 15 bases fitting TRBD2. Germline CDR1 reads SGHAT; CDR2 reads FQNNGV. Germline trimming cut 5 bases from V and 7 bases from J; bases unmatched to any gene: 10. The CDR3 is 17 amino acids. The CDR3 protein is CASSRGTSGGFLNTQYF. The CDR3 DNA reads TGTGCCAGCAGCCGGGGGACTAGCGGGGGGTTCTTGAATACGCAGTATTTT.

Only a few counts were recorded for this clone. V is TRBV6-5 and J is TRBJ1-1; D perhaps matches TRBD1 (6 bases). CDR3 length equals 12 residues. The germline V gene has CDR1 MNHEY and CDR2 SVGAGI. V shed 10 bases and J shed 3 bases, with 12 bases lying between them. CDR3 loop: CATRDRYTEAFF. CDR3 coding DNA: TGTGCCACCCGAGACAGGTACACTGAAGCTTTCTTT.